A single sample gave rise to the 16 T cell receptor beta chains below, sequenced in a study of blood T cells in healthy people across ages. The second PCR ran about 6 to 11 cycles with a sample-barcoded 5' primer and J-beta primers. TCRdb recomputed calls from the 5' RACE reads with MiXCR, one row per CDR3 protein. The data show roughly 700,000 distinct CDR3 sequences, around a quarter seen once. In addition, the sample was reused for a study of T cells of mothers and their children.

Sequenced material: blood. Every receptor here comes from a boy aged 5 to 17 in good health.

This rearrangement joins TRBV6-1 to TRBJ2-7; no reliable D call. V lost 6 bases and J 2 bases, leaving 17 bases between the germline ends. The CDR3 has 15 residues. Germline values: CDR1 MNHNS, CDR2 SASEGT. The CDR3 is CASRSDGQATYEQYF. In nucleotides, the CDR3 is TGTGCCAGCAGATCGGACGGGCAGGCAACCTACGAGCAGTACTTC.

The chain uses TRBV4-2 and TRBJ2-7; 14 positions agree with TRBD2. CDR1 is LGHNA and CDR2 is YNFKEQ in the germline V gene. This CDR3 has 17 residues. The J segment lost 2 bases and the V segment lost 0 bases, leaving 3 bases of the junction unmatched. The CDR3 DNA reads TGTGCCAGCAGCCAAGAGGCGGGACTAGCGGGGGCCTACGAGCAGTACTTC. Translation: CASSQEAGLAGAYEQYF.

This chain uses TRBV19 with TRBJ2-2; possibly TRBD2 for D (5 bases). The V end was cut by 3 bases, the J end by 5 bases, with 16 bases between. The length of the CDR3 is 16 residues. The V gene's germline CDR1 is LNHDA and CDR2 SQIVND (reference sequence). The CDR3 coding sequence is TGTGCCAGTAGTATGAATCCCCTAGCACCAACCGGGGAGCTGTTTTTT. Its protein product is CASSMNPLAPTGELFF.

Only a few counts were recorded for this clonotype. The rearrangement uses TRBV4-3 and TRBJ1-1; no clear D. V gave up 0 bases and J gave up 4 bases, with 9 bases separating them. CDR1 is LGHNA and CDR2 is YSLEER in the germline V gene. This CDR3 has 14 residues. Here the CDR3 reads CASSQDRGSTEAFF. The CDR3 region has the DNA TGCGCCAGCAGCCAAGATCGGGGTAGCACTGAAGCTTTCTTT.

Of note for this clonotype: The junction does not match germline at one end; this may be a read error. The chain employs TRBV7-9 and TRBJ2-5; D may correspond to TRBD1 or TRBD2 (6 bases each). This CDR3 comprises 13 residues. Germline CDR1 and CDR2: SEHNR and FQNEAQ (reference sequence). Here the CDR3 reads CASNLGGQGTQYF. CDR3 nucleotide sequence: TGTGCCAGCAACCTTGGGGGGCAAGGGACCCAGTACTTC.

This clonotype was seen more than once but under ten times. The chain carries TRBV7-2 and TRBJ2-5; 7 bases match TRBD1. The tail of the sequence fits TRBJ2-1 better, so the J call may be wrong. There are 15 residues in the CDR3. Germline CDR1 SGHTA, CDR2 FQGNSA. CDR3 nucleotides: TGTGCCAGCAGCTTAGCGGGACAGCTATTCAATGAGCAGTTCTTC. It specifies CASSLAGQLFNEQFF.

The CDR3, as DNA: TGTGCCAGCAGCTTAGTGGCTAGCGCCAACCAAGAGACCCAGTACTTC. The encoded protein is CASSLVASANQETQYF. V is TRBV7-2 and J is TRBJ2-5, with D perhaps TRBD2 (6 bases). CDR3 length: 16 amino acids. The germline gives CDR1 SGHTA, CDR2 FQGNSA. The V and J ends lost 1 base and 0 bases respectively, with 12 bases between them.

This chain uses TRBV12-3 or TRBV12-4 with TRBJ2-3; TRBD2 matches 8 bases. V lost 8 bases to trimming and J lost 6 bases; unmatched junction nucleotides: 7. There are 13 residues in the CDR3. Written as DNA, the CDR3 is TGTGCCAGCTCGATAGCGGGGATGGATACGCAGTATTTT. Amino acid sequence: CASSIAGMDTQYF.

The chain is built from TRBV7-9 and TRBJ2-3; 11 bases map to TRBD2. V shed 4 bases and J 3 bases; nucleotides not matched to a gene: 6. The CDR3 has 16 amino acids. From germline, CDR1 is SEHNR and CDR2 FQNEAQ (reference sequence). The CDR3 spells CASSSLLAGETDTQYF. The CDR3 DNA sequence: TGTGCCAGCAGCTCGTTACTAGCGGGAGAAACAGATACGCAGTATTTT.

The chain is built from TRBV12-3 or TRBV12-4 and TRBJ2-1; perhaps TRBD2 as D (6 bases). The CDR3 is made up of 15 amino acids. V was cut by 3 bases and J by 9 bases, with 18 bases left in between. The CDR3 protein is CASSFSGVLVTEQFF. CDR3 nucleotide sequence: TGTGCCAGCAGTTTCTCGGGAGTGTTAGTTACTGAGCAGTTCTTC.

This clonotype was found many times. V usage is TRBV7-2 and J usage is TRBJ2-5; no clear D. This CDR3 is 11 amino acids long. Per germline, CDR1 SGHTA and CDR2 FQGNSA. The V gene lost 5 bases and the J gene lost 1 base, with 2 bases spanning the gap. The CDR3 DNA reads as TGTGCCAGCAGCATCCAAGAGACCCAGTACTTC. Translating gives CASSIQETQYF.

This clonotype appeared a few times. The rearrangement uses TRBV3-1 and TRBJ1-4; possible D gene TRBD1, 6 bases. Trimming pared 0 bases from V and 7 bases from J, leaving 12 bases between. The CDR3 is 15 residues long. In germline, CDR1 is LGHDT, CDR2 YNNKEL (reference sequence). CDR3 nucleotides: TGTGCCAGCAGCCAAGAGTACAGGGATGGTGAAAAACTGTTTTTT. It encodes CASSQEYRDGEKLFF.

This clonotype was recorded a few times. J is TRBJ2-5 and V is TRBV10-3; TRBD2 agrees at 8 bases. J was trimmed by 6 bases and V by 0 bases; bases with no gene match: 6. The CDR3 runs 15 residues. Looked up from germline, CDR1 is ENHRY and CDR2 is SYGVKD. The CDR3 nucleotides are TGTGCCATCAGTGAGTCTTTAGCGGGGATGAAGACCCAGTACTTC. Translated: CAISESLAGMKTQYF.

The CDR3 bases are TGCAGTGCTAGAGATGACAACTACGAGCAGTACTTC. This gives the protein CSARDDNYEQYF. V gene TRBV20-1 combines with J gene TRBJ2-7; D is unresolved. CDR1 and CDR2 (germline): DFQATT, SNEGSKA (reference sequence). There are 12 residues in the CDR3. The V gene lost 0 bases and the J gene lost 3 bases, with 6 bases spanning the gap.

The chain recombines TRBV20-1 with TRBJ1-1; D remains ambiguous. Germline V lookup: CDR1 DFQATT, CDR2 SNEGSKA (reference sequence). V lost 7 bases and J 6 bases, leaving 15 bases between the germline ends. This CDR3 is built from 12 residues. This CDR3 reads CSGVRGNSEAFF. DNA for the CDR3: TGCAGTGGAGTGCGGGGAAATTCTGAAGCTTTCTTT.

This chain links TRBV5-6 with TRBJ2-7; D gene unclear. The V end lost 0 bases, the J end lost 5 bases, and 15 bases lay between the germline ends. Germline V gene lookup returns CDR1 SGHDT and CDR2 YYEEEE. The CDR3 length is 15 residues. CDR3 sequence: CASSLDEDIWDEQYF. The CDR3 coding sequence is TGTGCCAGCAGCTTGGATGAAGACATCTGGGACGAGCAGTACTTC.